The 20 T cell receptor beta chains in this list originate from one sample, sequenced in a study of blood T cell repertoires in COVID-19. The protocol was immunoSEQ multiplex PCR, while the TCRdb copy is restricted to in-frame clones and leaves out a portion. The data hold 11,000 to 15,000 clones, with roughly 87% observed a single time. The sequenced sample consisted of peripheral blood. All receptors come from a human donor in a cohort sampled during active COVID-19.

J is TRBJ1-5 and V is TRBV19, with D possibly TRBD1 on 5 matching bases. The CDR3 is 13 amino acids. Germline assignment: CDR1 LNHDA and CDR2 SQIVND (reference sequence). V was trimmed by 6 bases and J by 2 bases, leaving 8 bases between them. CDR3 sequence reads: CASSQGGNQPQHF. The CDR3 nucleotides read TGTGCCAGTAGCCAGGGCGGCAATCAGCCCCAGCATTTT.

This chain joins TRBV5-8 and TRBJ1-3; 10 nucleotides align to TRBD1. CDR3 length: 16 amino acids. Per the germline V gene, CDR1 is SGHTS and CDR2 is YDEGEE. Trimming at V came to 6 bases and at J to 0 bases, leaving 6 bases not matched to a gene. CDR3 sequence reads: CASTPRTGGSGNTIYF. Here the CDR3 DNA reads TGTGCCAGCACCCCAAGGACAGGGGGCTCTGGAAACACCATATATTTT.

The CDR3 loop is CASSPSGRKGYEQYF. Written as DNA, the CDR3 is TGTGCCAGCAGCCCTAGCGGGAGGAAAGGCTACGAGCAGTACTTC. This chain links TRBV11-2 with TRBJ2-7; TRBD2 matches at 11 bases. J gave up 3 bases and V 5 bases, and 6 bases lay outside the gene matches. The CDR3 spans 15 residues. Germline V CDR1 and CDR2: SGHAT, FQNNGV.

The rearrangement links TRBV6-6 to TRBJ1-2; maybe TRBD1 (5 bases). CDR3 size: 14 residues. Germline CDR1 reads MNHNY; CDR2 reads SVGAGI (reference sequence). The germline V and J ends were trimmed by 8 bases and 4 bases, with 17 bases remaining between them. CDR3 in amino acids: CASSVDQGPYGYTF. The CDR3 nucleotides read TGTGCCAGCTCTGTCGACCAGGGCCCCTATGGCTACACCTTC.

This rearrangement joins TRBV24-1 to TRBJ2-2; weak D call: TRBD1 (6 bases). This CDR3 comprises 15 residues. CDR1 is KGHDR, CDR2 SFDVKD, per germline. V was clipped by 8 bases and J by 4 bases, with 16 bases between them. CDR3 loop: CATKWGRGTTGELFF. CDR3 DNA: TGTGCCACCAAATGGGGCAGGGGAACCACCGGGGAGCTGTTTTTT.

The chain joins TRBV28 to TRBJ2-1; no definite D call. V dropped 7 bases and J dropped 6 bases, with 16 bases sitting between them. This CDR3 is built from 14 residues. Per the germline V gene, CDR1 is MDHEN and CDR2 is SYDVKM. The chain's CDR3 is CASTLTPRANEQFF. The CDR3 DNA reads TGTGCCAGCACACTAACACCTAGAGCCAATGAGCAGTTCTTC.

This clone was detected only a few times. This chain connects TRBV5-1 to TRBJ2-2; TRBD2 aligns across 8 bases. Germline V CDR1 and CDR2: SGHRS, YFSETQ. CDR3 size: 20 residues. J was trimmed by 6 bases and V by 4 bases; bases with no gene match: 23. The CDR3 DNA sequence: TGCGCCAGCAGCGAACTACCCGTGCACACCGGGACTAGAAAGGCCGGGGAGCTGTTTTTT. Its translation: CASSELPVHTGTRKAGELFF.

The J gene is TRBJ1-2, the V gene TRBV24-1, with a tentative D call TRBD1 (5 bases). This CDR3 is built from 15 residues. The germline gives CDR1 KGHDR, CDR2 SFDVKD. The germline V and J ends were trimmed by 4 bases and 7 bases, with 18 bases remaining between them. CDR3: CATSDPDKGRAGYTF. CDR3 nucleotide sequence: TGTGCCACCAGTGACCCTGACAAGGGGCGAGCTGGCTACACCTTC.

V gene TRBV19 combines with J gene TRBJ2-7; 10 bases are shared with TRBD2. This CDR3 has 15 residues. The germline gives CDR1 LNHDA, CDR2 SQIVND (reference sequence). Germline trimming cut 1 base from V and 4 bases from J; bases unmatched to any gene: 4. CDR3 sequence reads: CASSIGLAGEYEQYF. The CDR3 coding sequence is TGTGCCAGTAGTATAGGACTAGCGGGCGAGTACGAGCAGTACTTC.

The chain couples TRBV11-2 to TRBJ2-7, with 9 bases aligning to TRBD2. Per germline, CDR1 SGHAT and CDR2 FQNNGV. This CDR3 contains 15 residues. V lost 5 bases to trimming and J lost 1 base; unmatched junction nucleotides: 6. For the CDR3, the DNA is TGTGCCAGCAGCCCACGGCTAGCGGGGTCCTACGAGCAGTACTTC. As protein: CASSPRLAGSYEQYF.

The chain employs TRBV6-5 and TRBJ2-6, with D tentatively TRBD1 (6 bases). CDR3 length: 16 residues. Trimming removed 0 bases from V and 1 base from J, with 7 bases in between. Germline values: CDR1 MNHEY, CDR2 SVGAGI. The CDR3 DNA is TGTGCCAGCAGTTACTCCAGGGGTTCTGGGGCCAACGTCCTGACTTTC. Amino acid sequence: CASSYSRGSGANVLTF.

The chain uses TRBV10-3 and TRBJ2-2; TRBD2 might be the D (8 bases). This CDR3 is built from 14 residues. V lost 8 bases and J 3 bases, leaving 13 bases between the germline ends. From germline, CDR1 is ENHRY and CDR2 SYGVKD. Here the CDR3 reads CAIRSGTDTGELFF. CDR3 bases: TGTGCCATCCGTAGCGGGACAGACACCGGGGAGCTGTTTTTT.

This sequence joins TRBV6-1 and TRBJ2-5, with 7 nucleotides matching TRBD1. Germline V gene lookup returns CDR1 MNHNS and CDR2 SASEGT. The CDR3 has 14 amino acids. Losses at the gene ends were 2 bases for V and 5 bases for J; bases not matched to a gene: 5. In DNA form, the CDR3 reads TGTGCCAGCAGTGAATTGACAGGGTTGGAGACCCAGTACTTC. Its protein product is CASSELTGLETQYF.

In this sample, this clone turned up once. V and J are TRBV19 and TRBJ2-1, with D unresolved. Trimming cost V 3 bases and J 0 bases, with 9 bases left between them. This CDR3 region has 15 residues. Germline loops: CDR1 LNHDA, CDR2 SQIVND (reference sequence). The CDR3 DNA follows: TGTGCCAGTAGTATGGTCGATAGCTCCTACAATGAGCAGTTCTTC. Translation: CASSMVDSSYNEQFF.

This clone was picked up a small number of times. V and J are TRBV5-1 and TRBJ2-5; the D gene is possibly TRBD2 (6 bases). Germline-derived CDR1 and CDR2 are SGHRS and YFSETQ. There are 13 residues in the CDR3. V was clipped by 4 bases and J by 5 bases, with 12 bases between them. The CDR3 region has the DNA TGCGCCAGCAGCCCGGGACTCCGGGAGACCCAGTACTTC. Protein product: CASSPGLRETQYF.

The gene calls are TRBV21-1 and TRBJ1-1. TRBV21-1 is a known pseudogene. The CDR3 has 16 residues. Here the CDR3 reads CASSPTGGAGGTEAFF. In DNA form, the CDR3 reads TGTGCCAGCAGTCCAACAGGGGGCGCGGGGGGGACTGAAGCTTTCTTT.

For the CDR3, the DNA is TGCGCCAGCAGCCCGATTTTGACAGTAAGTGAGCAGTTCTTC. Translated, it gives CASSPILTVSEQFF. The chain combines TRBV4-1 with TRBJ2-1, with TRBD1 as a possible D gene (5 bases). The CDR3 sequence is 14 residues long. The germline CDR1 and CDR2 sequences are MGHRA and YSYEKL. V was clipped by 4 bases and J by 9 bases, with 16 bases between them.

J is TRBJ1-4 and V is TRBV29-1, with 9 bases matching TRBD1. The V gene's germline CDR1 is SQVTM and CDR2 ANQGSEA. The CDR3 contains 15 residues. The V and J ends lost 4 bases and 3 bases, in that order; junction bases with no gene match: 6. CDR3 in DNA: TGCAGCGTTGCAGGGACAGGGACATCTAATGAAAAACTGTTTTTT. This gives the protein CSVAGTGTSNEKLFF.

Only one count was recorded for this clone. The chain has TRBV28 and TRBJ2-1; 11 bases are shared with TRBD2. From germline, CDR1 is MDHEN and CDR2 SYDVKM. The CDR3 length is 15 residues. Trimming cost V 5 bases and J 7 bases; bases outside gene matches: 7. CDR3 coding DNA: TGTGCCAGCAGTGAACTAGCGGGAGTGTATAATGAGCAGTTCTTC. Its translation: CASSELAGVYNEQFF.

V gene TRBV7-6 combines with J gene TRBJ1-4, with a possible D match to TRBD1 (6 bases). Germline CDR1 SGHVS, CDR2 FNYEAQ. V was clipped by 5 bases and J by 8 bases, with 15 bases between them. The CDR3 spans 14 residues. CDR3 in amino acids: CASSAGQSGEKLFF. CDR3 nucleotides: TGTGCCAGCAGCGCCGGACAGTCGGGGGAAAAACTGTTTTTT.